Included here is one T cell receptor beta chain sequence, with context. Its antigen is unknown. CDR3 length: 13 residues. CDR1 is MNHNS and CDR2 is SASEGT in the germline V gene. Trimming removed 1 base from V and 6 bases from J, with 8 bases in between. Use of 60 Vbeta and 13 Jbeta primers characterized the PCR. Repertoires were generated with immunoSEQ multiplex PCR, while TCRdb's copy carries only in-frame clones and drops some. The sample holds 180,000 or so clones, 76% seen once. The data stem from a study of cytomegalovirus exposure and HLA in healthy donors. Study findings and constraints: Sequencing had likely introduced a cluster of highly shared sequence variants as an artifact.

The TCR sequence derives from a man between 18 and 29 years old in good health and CMV-seronegative. The sequenced sample consisted of PBMCs. This chain links TRBV6-1 with TRBJ2-3; D is uncertain. The CDR3 coding sequence is TGTGCCAGCAGTGAAGGTCGGTGGGATACGCAGTATTTT. It specifies CASSEGRWDTQYF.